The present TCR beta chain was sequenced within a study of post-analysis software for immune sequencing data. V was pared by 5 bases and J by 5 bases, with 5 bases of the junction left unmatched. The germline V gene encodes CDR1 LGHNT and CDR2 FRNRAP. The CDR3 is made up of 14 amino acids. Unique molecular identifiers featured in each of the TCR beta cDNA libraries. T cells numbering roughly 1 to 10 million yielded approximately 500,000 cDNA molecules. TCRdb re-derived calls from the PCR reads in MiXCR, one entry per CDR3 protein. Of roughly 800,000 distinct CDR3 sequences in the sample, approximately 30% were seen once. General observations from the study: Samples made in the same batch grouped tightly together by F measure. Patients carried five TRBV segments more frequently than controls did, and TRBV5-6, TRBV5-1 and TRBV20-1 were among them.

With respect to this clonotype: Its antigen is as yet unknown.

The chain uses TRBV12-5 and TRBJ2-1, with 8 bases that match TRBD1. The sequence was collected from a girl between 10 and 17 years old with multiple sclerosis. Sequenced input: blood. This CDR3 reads CASGLGQGDNEQFF. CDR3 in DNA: TGTGCTAGTGGTCTTGGACAGGGCGACAATGAGCAGTTCTTC.